This T cell receptor beta chain was recorded in a study of identical twins. Study-wide results and limits: Alpha sequences out of frame and shared by twins had excess low generation probability. Instead of following the same donors, the conclusions were based on cross-sectional statistical analysis.

Worth noting for this clonotype: The antigen is not known.

The CDR3 sequence is 13 residues long. The germline gives CDR1 MNHEY, CDR2 SVGAGI. The V segment lost 4 bases and the J segment 4 bases; nucleotides outside the gene matches: 3. One entry per CDR3 protein results from TCRdb running MiXCR on the 5' RACE reads. The sample has just over 500,000 distinct CDR3 sequences; 20% to 25% are singletons. The sample was also linked to a second study, of T cells expressing NK-cell markers. From that report: In sorted CD3+CD56+NKG2C+, CD3+CD56+NKG2C- and CD3+CD56-NKG2C+ T cells, TCR beta repertoires were obtained. Dominant NKG2C+ clonotype frequencies of 1.0-7.0% of CD8+ T cells were measured in a handful of donors.

This sequence originates from a woman in her late teens or twenties in good health. The chain carries TRBV6-5 and TRBJ2-7, with 8 bases lining up with TRBD2. Specimen: CD4+ T cells sorted from blood. The CDR3 DNA is TGTGCCAGCAGTTGGCGGGGGGAGTACGAGCAGTACTTC. Its protein is CASSWRGEYEQYF.